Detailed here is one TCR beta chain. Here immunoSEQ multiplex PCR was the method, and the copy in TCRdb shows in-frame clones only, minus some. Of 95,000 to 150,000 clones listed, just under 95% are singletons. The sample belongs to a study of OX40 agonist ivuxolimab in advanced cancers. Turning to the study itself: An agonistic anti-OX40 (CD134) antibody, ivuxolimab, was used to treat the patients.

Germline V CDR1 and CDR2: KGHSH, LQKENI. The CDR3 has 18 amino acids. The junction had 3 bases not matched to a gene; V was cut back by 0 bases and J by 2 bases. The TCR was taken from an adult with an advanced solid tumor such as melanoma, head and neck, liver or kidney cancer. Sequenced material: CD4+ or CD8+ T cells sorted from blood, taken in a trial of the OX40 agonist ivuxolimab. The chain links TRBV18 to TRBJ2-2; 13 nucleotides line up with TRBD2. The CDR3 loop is CASSPPGLAGVNTGELFF. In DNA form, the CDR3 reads TGTGCCAGCTCACCACCCGGACTAGCGGGAGTAAACACCGGGGAGCTGTTTTTT. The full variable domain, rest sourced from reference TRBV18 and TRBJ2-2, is NAGVMQNPRHLVRRRGQEARLRCSPMKGHSHVYWYRQLPEEGLKFMVYLQKENIIDESGMPKERFSAEFPKEGPSILRIQQVVRGDSAAYFCASSPPGLAGVNTGELFFGEGSRLTVL.